What follows are 27 T cell receptor beta chains derived from one specimen sequenced in a study of T cell responses to AZD1222 COVID-19 vaccine. The table came from immunoSEQ multiplex PCR; TCRdb's copy has only in-frame clones and leaves some out. The sample includes about 190,000 clones, roughly 88% seen only once; the top ten take roughly 0.98%. Here the sequenced sample was peripheral blood, taken on day 0 of AZD1222 vaccination. The source of these receptors is an adult in good health.

The sample holds one count of this clone. The chain recombines TRBV9 with TRBJ1-2; D gene unclear. The CDR3 loop spans 15 amino acids. The germline gives CDR1 SGDLS, CDR2 YYNGEE. V lost 0 bases, J lost 0 bases, and 9 bases lay in between. The CDR3: CASSVAETPNYGYTF. The CDR3 DNA reads as TGTGCCAGCAGCGTAGCAGAAACCCCTAACTATGGCTACACCTTC.

The chain's CDR3 is CASSETDFYEQYF. CDR3 nucleotides: TGTGCCAGCAGTGAGACAGACTTCTACGAGCAGTACTTC. The gene calls are TRBV2 and TRBJ2-7, with TRBD1 as a possible D gene (5 bases). Germline-derived CDR1 and CDR2 are SNHLY and FYNNEI. The V end was cut by 3 bases, the J end by 3 bases, with 9 bases between. CDR3 length equals 13 residues.

The V gene is TRBV7-6, the J gene TRBJ2-1; possible D gene TRBD2, 5 bases. Trimming took off 1 base at V and 10 bases at J, with 11 bases between the two ends. The germline gives CDR1 SGHVS, CDR2 FNYEAQ. CDR3 length: 13 residues. The CDR3 loop is CASSLEPGSEQFF. Here the CDR3 DNA reads TGTGCCAGCAGCTTAGAACCGGGGAGCGAGCAGTTCTTC.

The CDR3 loop is CASSSFSGSTDTQYF. The DNA for the CDR3 is TGTGCCAGCAGCTCATTTAGCGGGAGCACAGATACGCAGTATTTT. The chain has TRBV5-4 and TRBJ2-3, with TRBD2 matching 7 bases. CDR1 is SGHNT, CDR2 YYREEE, per germline (reference sequence). The CDR3 totals 15 residues. The junction had 4 bases not matched to a gene; V was cut back by 3 bases and J by 0 bases.

The V and J genes are TRBV5-3 and TRBJ1-3; D call uncertain. TRBV5-3 is placed among ORFs of uncertain function. The V and J ends lost 1 base and 4 bases respectively, with 9 bases between them. The CDR3 spans 14 residues. The CDR3 DNA reads as TGTGCCAGAAGCTTGAGAGGGTCAGGAAACACCATATATTTT. It codes for CARSLRGSGNTIYF.

The gene calls are TRBV7-2 and TRBJ1-1; D not resolved. The CDR3 is 14 residues long. Per germline, CDR1 SGHTA and CDR2 FQGNSA. Deletions cut 3 bases from V and 3 bases from J, with 11 bases between. CDR3 sequence: CASSFSGFDTEAFF. In DNA, the CDR3 is TGTGCCAGCAGCTTTTCGGGGTTTGACACTGAAGCTTTCTTT.

This chain joins TRBV5-1 and TRBJ2-1; 15 positions agree with TRBD2. Germline CDR1 reads SGHRS; CDR2 reads YFSETQ. Trimming took 3 bases from V and 2 from J; bases not matched to a gene: 3. This CDR3 has 17 residues. Here the CDR3 DNA reads TGCGCCAGCAGCTCCCGGACTAGCGGGGGGGCCTACAATGAGCAGTTCTTC. Its protein product is CASSSRTSGGAYNEQFF.

V is TRBV11-1 and J is TRBJ2-2; possibly TRBD2 for D (6 bases). CDR3 length: 14 residues. Between the trimmed V and J ends, which lost 5 bases and 4 bases, there was a span of 11 bases. Germline V gene sequence: CDR1 SGHAT, CDR2 FQDESV (reference sequence). CDR3 residues: CASSRRGLTGELFF. CDR3 sequence (DNA): TGTGCCAGCAGCCGAAGGGGACTCACCGGGGAGCTGTTTTTT.

The chain carries TRBV25-1 and TRBJ2-7; D is undetermined. Germline lookup yields CDR1 MGHDK and CDR2 SYGVNS. The ends were cut back, 1 base at V and 9 bases at J, with 16 bases in the middle. The CDR3 covers 14 residues. This chain's CDR3 is CASSESTVWGRQYF. As DNA, the CDR3 is TGTGCCAGCAGTGAATCTACAGTTTGGGGTCGGCAGTACTTC.

This sequence joins TRBV28 and TRBJ1-5; the match to TRBD1 covers 9 bases. The CDR3 is 15 amino acids. Trimming took 6 bases from V and 1 from J; bases not matched to a gene: 4. CDR1 is MDHEN, CDR2 SYDVKM, per germline. The CDR3 loop reads CASSRDRASNQPQHF. In DNA, the CDR3 is TGTGCCAGCAGCAGGGACAGGGCGAGCAATCAGCCCCAGCATTTT.

This rearrangement joins TRBV5-1 to TRBJ2-1; 7 positions match TRBD2. The CDR3 runs 16 residues. CDR1 and CDR2 (germline): SGHRS, YFSETQ. J gave up 5 bases and V 4 bases, and 12 bases lay outside the gene matches. CDR3 sequence: CASSPLGLAANNEQFF. The DNA for the CDR3 is TGCGCCAGCAGCCCCCTGGGGCTAGCGGCAAACAATGAGCAGTTCTTC.

J is TRBJ1-4 and V is TRBV11-2; D ambiguous. The CDR3 is 10 residues long. In germline, CDR1 is SGHAT, CDR2 FQNNGV. With 9 bases removed from V and 5 bases from J, the gap between germline ends came to 4 bases. CDR3 DNA: TGTGCCAGGAAAAATGAAAAACTGTTTTTT. Amino acid sequence: CARKNEKLFF. The full variable domain, in which reference TRBV11-2 and TRBJ1-4 provide the parts outside the CDR3, is EAGVAQSPRYKIIEKRQSVAFWCNPISGHATLYWYQQILGQGPKLLIQFQNNGVVDDSQLPKDRFSAERLKGVDSTLKIQPAKLEDSAVYLCARKNEKLFFGSGTQLSVL.

The chain links TRBV19 to TRBJ2-5; possible D gene TRBD1, 5 bases. CDR1 LNHDA and CDR2 SQIVND come from the germline V gene (reference sequence). The CDR3 contains 17 residues. Trimming stripped 1 base from V and 9 bases from J, with 24 bases between. CDR3 amino acids: CASSIVPAGLRATAQYF. The CDR3 DNA sequence: TGTGCCAGTAGTATAGTTCCGGCAGGGCTACGCGCAACGGCCCAGTACTTC.

The chain combines TRBV5-1 with TRBJ2-7, with 7 bases matching TRBD1. The CDR3 extends over 14 amino acids. Germline V gene lookup returns CDR1 SGHRS and CDR2 YFSETQ. Trimming removed 0 bases from V and 5 bases from J; junction bases left unmatched: 5. The CDR3: CASSLDRGFDEQYF. CDR3 nucleotide sequence: TGCGCCAGCAGCTTGGACAGGGGATTCGACGAGCAGTACTTC.

The rearrangement links TRBV18 to TRBJ1-2, with unresolved D. CDR1 KGHSH and CDR2 LQKENI come from the germline V gene. V gave up 3 bases and J gave up 3 bases, with 11 bases separating them. The CDR3 covers 14 residues. The CDR3 DNA follows: TGTGCCAGCTCACCGAGTCAGGCTCACTATGGCTACACCTTC. Protein: CASSPSQAHYGYTF.

V is TRBV29-1 and J is TRBJ1-1; weak D call: TRBD1 (6 bases). Germline values: CDR1 SQVTM, CDR2 ANQGSEA. The CDR3 length is 11 residues. Trimming cost V 7 bases and J 4 bases, with 10 bases left between them. The CDR3 sequence is CSAEGGTEAFF. The CDR3 bases are TGCAGCGCCGAGGGGGGCACTGAAGCTTTCTTT.

The V call is TRBV21-1, the J call TRBJ2-7; no DNA check was done on the table's D call, TRBD1. TRBV21-1 constitutes a pseudogene. The CDR3 has 13 amino acids. The DNA of the CDR3 is TGTGCCAGCAGAAAAATACACCCCTACGAGCAGTACTTC. Translation: CASRKIHPYEQYF.

This chain uses TRBV12-3 or TRBV12-4 with TRBJ1-2, with D possibly being TRBD1 (6 bases). The CDR3 spans 12 residues. The V end was cut by 9 bases, the J end by 2 bases, with 10 bases between. The CDR3 here is CASEGENYGYTF. In DNA, the CDR3 is TGTGCCAGTGAGGGGGAAAACTATGGCTACACCTTC.

This rearrangement joins TRBV28 to TRBJ1-1, with 7 bases that match TRBD1. Germline CDR1 and CDR2: MDHEN and SYDVKM. This CDR3 has 15 residues. After removal of 2 bases from V and 3 bases from J, the junction contained 6 bases not matched to a gene. Here the CDR3 DNA reads TGTGCCAGCAGTTTAGGGGGCAGGGGGGACACTGAAGCTTTCTTT. This gives the protein CASSLGGRGDTEAFF.

This clone was seen just once. This chain joins TRBV28 and TRBJ1-1; possibly TRBD1 for D (5 bases). Germline lookup yields CDR1 MDHEN and CDR2 SYDVKM. The CDR3 extends over 13 amino acids. Trimming took off 7 bases at V and 1 base at J, with 10 bases between the two ends. The CDR3 spells CASTRQSNTEAFF. Written as DNA, the CDR3 is TGTGCCAGCACCCGACAGTCGAACACTGAAGCTTTCTTT.

V and J are TRBV10-3 and TRBJ2-5; D unresolved. The germline V gene has CDR1 ENHRY and CDR2 SYGVKD. The V gene lost 4 bases and the J gene lost 0 bases, with 12 bases spanning the gap. The CDR3 runs 15 residues. CDR3 amino acids: CAISGAASNQETQYF. The CDR3 region has the DNA TGTGCCATCAGTGGGGCAGCCTCCAACCAAGAGACCCAGTACTTC.

The table lists this clone with a few counts. The CDR3 DNA is TGCGCCAGCAGCAAAGGGACAGGGGGCCGAAATGGCTACACCTTC. It yields the protein CASSKGTGGRNGYTF. This chain uses TRBV5-1 with TRBJ1-2; TRBD1 agrees at 12 bases. The J segment lost 6 bases and the V segment lost 4 bases, leaving 7 bases of the junction unmatched. CDR3 length: 15 amino acids. CDR1 SGHRS and CDR2 YFSETQ come from the germline V gene.

The chain combines TRBV5-1 with TRBJ2-7; 9 bases agree with TRBD1. Losses at the gene ends were 1 base for V and 6 bases for J; bases not matched to a gene: 5. The CDR3 is 14 amino acids. CDR1 is SGHRS and CDR2 is YFSETQ in the germline V gene. CDR3 sequence (DNA): TGCGCCAGCAGCTTGACCGGGACAGGGAGCGAGCAGTACTTC. Encoded protein: CASSLTGTGSEQYF.

CDR3 region: CSVERGTGYADTQYF. CDR3 DNA: TGCAGCGTTGAAAGGGGGACAGGGTACGCAGATACGCAGTATTTT. V is TRBV29-1 and J is TRBJ2-3, with TRBD1 matching over 9 bases. CDR1 and CDR2 from the germline V gene are SQVTM and ANQGSEA. V shed 2 bases, J shed 4 bases, and the junction held 7 bases outside the gene matches. The CDR3 sequence is 15 residues long.

For this clone: At the DNA level, this CDR3 is encoded by other sequences in the same sample as well. J is TRBJ2-7 and V is TRBV7-2; TRBD2 matches at 8 bases. CDR3 length: 15 amino acids. Germline CDR1 is SGHTA and CDR2 is FQGNSA. With 3 bases clipped from V and 5 bases from J, the junction kept 9 bases outside the gene matches. CDR3 region: CASSLGLAGVHEQYF. CDR3 DNA: TGTGCCAGCAGCTTGGGGCTAGCGGGCGTTCACGAGCAGTACTTC. The full variable domain, completed using reference TRBV7-2 and TRBJ2-7, is GAGVSQSPSNKVTEKGKDVELRCDPISGHTALYWYRQSLGQGLEFLIYFQGNSAPDKSGLPSDRFSAERTGGSVSTLTIQRTQQEDSAVYLCASSLGLAGVHEQYFGPGTRLTVT.

V is TRBV4-1 and J is TRBJ2-7; 10 bases map to TRBD2. This CDR3 is built from 14 residues. CDR1 MGHRA and CDR2 YSYEKL come from the germline V gene. Trimming at V came to 3 bases and at J to 6 bases, leaving 5 bases not matched to a gene. The CDR3 is CASSQTGLASEQYF. The CDR3 coding sequence is TGCGCCAGCAGCCAGACGGGACTAGCGAGCGAGCAGTACTTC.

The V call is TRBV27, the J call TRBJ1-5, with a weak D call TRBD1 (6 bases). V lost 6 bases and J 4 bases, leaving 13 bases between the germline ends. Germline V gene lookup returns CDR1 MNHEY and CDR2 SMNVEV (reference sequence). CDR3 length equals 14 residues. The CDR3 protein is CASRNGGPNQPQHF. The CDR3 DNA sequence: TGTGCCAGCAGGAACGGGGGGCCGAATCAGCCCCAGCATTTT.